These T cell receptor beta chains were read from a single sample in a study of blood T cell repertoires in COVID-19. Produced via immunoSEQ multiplex PCR; TCRdb's table is partial and in-frame only. This sample yields some 120,000 clones, of which roughly 88% are seen a single time; about 1% belongs to the top ten. The source material was peripheral blood. The receptors derive from a woman aged 80 or over with acute or convalescent COVID-19. The CDR3 runs from the conserved cysteine through the conserved F or W. The D gene is left open where the match is weak. Part of the rows lack a size; the others show once, few, many or a class for expanded clones.

clone size	J gene	V gene	D gene	CDR3 protein	CDR3 DNA
NA	TRBJ2-4	TRBV6-1	TRBD2	CASSGVGGSSKNIQYF	TGTGCCAGCAGTGGGGTGGGAGGGTCGTCCAAAAACATTCAGTACTTC
NA	TRBJ2-7	TRBV19	NA	CASSIEGYEQYF	TGTGCCAGTAGTATTGAGGGATACGAGCAGTACTTC
few	TRBJ1-2	TRBV12-3/TRBV12-4	TRBD1	CASRDQGVYGYTF	TGTGCCAGCAGGGACCAGGGGGTTTATGGCTACACCTTC
NA	TRBJ1-1	TRBV7-9	TRBD1	CASSLGWGDRDTEAFF	TGTGCCAGCAGCTTAGGGTGGGGTGACAGGGACACTGAAGCTTTCTTT
NA	TRBJ1-5	TRBV7-9	NA	CASSSEGLGPQHF	TGTGCCAGCAGCTCGGAGGGTTTAGGGCCCCAGCATTTT
NA	TRBJ1-6	TRBV5-4	NA	CASSLDRFNSPLHF	TGTGCCAGCAGCTTGGACAGGTTTAATTCACCCCTCCACTTT
NA	TRBJ2-7	TRBV9	TRBD1	CASSARQGYEQYF	TGTGCCAGCAGCGCTCGACAGGGCTACGAGCAGTACTTC
few	TRBJ2-2	TRBV5-4	NA	CASSSAGPNTGELFF	TGTGCCAGCAGCTCAGCGGGTCCGAACACCGGGGAGCTGTTTTTT
NA	TRBJ2-1	TRBV14	NA	CASSVTSVGEQFF	TGTGCCAGCAGCGTGACTTCCGTTGGTGAGCAGTTCTTC
NA	TRBJ1-2	TRBV11-2	NA	CASSFDGAYGYTF	TGTGCCAGCAGCTTTGATGGGGCGTATGGCTACACCTTC
NA	TRBJ2-7	TRBV5-8	TRBD1	CASSPGTGGSEQYF	TGTGCCAGCAGCCCCGGGACAGGGGGCTCGGAGCAGTACTTC
NA	TRBJ2-7	TRBV5-6	NA	CASMPWGRLNYEQYF	TGTGCCAGCATGCCTTGGGGGCGATTGAACTACGAGCAGTACTTC
NA	TRBJ2-3	TRBV6-2/TRBV6-3	NA	CASSRRAGFDTQYF	TGTGCCAGCAGCCGCCGGGCGGGTTTTGATACGCAGTATTTT
NA	TRBJ2-1	TRBV19	NA	CASSGRYRGLRLAPGNEQFF	TGTGCCAGTAGTGGACGTTACAGGGGGTTGCGACTAGCCCCAGGGAATGAGCAGTTCTTC
few	TRBJ1-2	TRBV19	TRBD1	CASSIIGTGGSPNYGYTF	TGTGCCAGTAGTATAATCGGGACAGGGGGGTCTCCTAACTATGGCTACACCTTC
once	TRBJ2-6	TRBV5-8	NA	CASSPYSSGANVLTF	TGTGCCAGCAGCCCCTATTCCTCTGGGGCCAACGTCCTGACTTTC
few	TRBJ1-5	TRBV5-1	NA	CASSFSGNQPQHF	TGCGCCAGCAGCTTTTCGGGGAATCAGCCCCAGCATTTT
NA	TRBJ1-3	TRBV6-5	NA	CASSSTHAYSGNTIYF	TGTGCCAGCAGTTCCACTCATGCCTACTCTGGAAACACCATATATTTT
NA	TRBJ2-2	TRBV9	TRBD1	CASSVGGTGNTGELFF	TGTGCCAGCAGCGTAGGTGGGACAGGGAACACCGGGGAGCTGTTTTTT
NA	TRBJ2-3	TRBV9	TRBD1	CASSVGQGPGYTQYF	TGTGCCAGCAGCGTAGGACAGGGGCCGGGGTATACGCAGTATTTT
NA	TRBJ1-1	TRBV15	TRBD1	CATETGGTTEAFF	TGTGCCACCGAGACAGGGGGAACCACTGAAGCTTTCTTT
NA	TRBJ1-5	TRBV9	NA	CASSVEGGKDQPQHF	TGTGCCAGCAGCGTAGAAGGAGGGAAGGATCAGCCCCAGCATTTT
NA	TRBJ2-1	TRBV11-2	NA	CASSPQRGGLYNEQFF	TGTGCCAGCAGCCCACAACGCGGGGGCCTCTACAATGAGCAGTTCTTC
NA	TRBJ2-5	TRBV2	NA	CASSGGTPTQYF	TGTGCCAGCAGTGGGGGCACCCCAACCCAGTACTTC
once	TRBJ2-7	TRBV28	NA	CASSPASFAYEQYF	TGTGCCAGCAGTCCCGCGAGTTTCGCCTACGAGCAGTACTTC
once	TRBJ1-2	TRBV11-2	NA	CASSLDQAAYYGYTF	TGTGCCAGCAGCTTAGATCAGGCAGCATACTATGGCTACACCTTC
NA	TRBJ1-4	TRBV5-6	TRBD1	CASSTRDRVTQKLFF	TGTGCCAGCAGCACCCGGGACAGGGTAACCCAAAAACTGTTTTTT
NA	TRBJ2-7	TRBV12-3/TRBV12-4	NA	CASSFRASYEQYF	TGTGCCAGCAGTTTCCGAGCGTCCTACGAGCAGTACTTC
once	TRBJ1-2	TRBV29-1	NA	CSVSAGTYGYTF	TGCAGCGTGTCGGCGGGAACCTATGGCTACACCTTC
once	TRBJ2-5	TRBV7-2	NA	CASSRSGETQYF	TGTGCCAGCAGTCGGTCCGGGGAGACCCAGTACTTC
NA	TRBJ1-4	TRBV7-9	TRBD1	CASSNPTQGAGEKLFF	TGTGCCAGCAGCAATCCGACTCAGGGGGCTGGTGAAAAACTGTTTTTT
NA	TRBJ2-2	TRBV28	TRBD2	CASSSRLAGNTGELFF	TGTGCCAGCAGTTCCCGATTAGCGGGGAACACCGGGGAGCTGTTTTTT
once	TRBJ1-1	TRBV12-2	NA	CASRLVQVLDTEAFF	TGTGCAAGTCGCTTGGTGCAGGTTCTGGACACTGAAGCTTTCTTT
NA	TRBJ2-6	TRBV7-9	NA	CASTHSQGTGANVLTF	TGTGCCAGCACGCATTCACAGGGTACAGGGGCCAACGTCCTGACTTTC
NA	TRBJ1-2	TRBV12-3/TRBV12-4	NA	CASRIPNNYGYTF	TGTGCCAGCAGAATCCCAAATAACTATGGCTACACCTTC
NA	TRBJ2-7	TRBV28	TRBD2	CASSLAGGNYEQYF	TGTGCCAGCAGTCTGGCGGGAGGTAACTACGAGCAGTACTTC
NA	TRBJ1-4	TRBV12-3/TRBV12-4	NA	CASSPAGGQLFF	TGTGCCAGCAGTCCCGCTGGTGGGCAACTGTTTTTT
NA	TRBJ1-3	TRBV7-9	NA	CASSLSVNSGNTIYF	TGTGCCAGCAGCCTTAGCGTGAACTCTGGAAACACCATATATTTT
NA	TRBJ2-2	TRBV9	TRBD1	CASSVGGQGGTGELFF	TGTGCCAGCAGCGTAGGGGGACAGGGAGGGACCGGGGAGCTGTTTTTT
NA	TRBJ1-6	TRBV19	NA	CASRPDAASSYNSPLHF	TGTGCCAGTAGGCCAGACGCGGCGAGCTCCTATAATTCACCCCTCCACTTT
NA	TRBJ2-1	TRBV2	NA	CVSSTGLGEQFF	TGTGTCAGCAGTACAGGGTTGGGGGAGCAGTTCTTC
NA	TRBJ2-3	TRBV5-1	TRBD2	CASSLGLAGTLDTQYF	TGCGCCAGCAGCTTGGGGCTAGCGGGGACGTTGGATACGCAGTATTTT
NA	TRBJ2-3	TRBV12-5	NA	CASGLVGGSTDTQYF	TGTGCTAGTGGTTTGGTAGGGGGTAGCACAGATACGCAGTATTTT
NA	TRBJ1-1	TRBV11-1	NA	CASSLNRPLNTEAFF	TGTGCCAGCAGCTTAAACAGACCCTTGAACACTGAAGCTTTCTTT
NA	TRBJ2-2	TRBV19	TRBD1	CATSKEDRATGELFF	TGTGCCACCTCAAAAGAGGACAGGGCCACCGGGGAGCTGTTTTTT
NA	TRBJ2-2	TRBV19	TRBD2	CASRGLARNTGELFF	TGTGCCAGTCGGGGACTAGCTCGGAACACCGGGGAGCTGTTTTTT
NA	TRBJ1-2	TRBV27	TRBD1	CASSFSGGERTF	TGTGCCAGCAGTTTTTCAGGGGGTGAGAGAACCTTC
NA	TRBJ2-1	TRBV3-1/TRBV3-2	TRBD2	CASSRAGTTSYNEQFF	TGTGCCAGCAGCCGCGCCGGGACTACATCTTACAATGAGCAGTTCTTC
NA	TRBJ2-7	TRBV19	NA	CASKTGTLSYEQYF	TGTGCCAGTAAAACCGGGACACTCTCCTACGAGCAGTACTTC
NA	TRBJ2-7	TRBV10-3	NA	CAITAGRTYEQYF	TGTGCCATCACCGCGGGACGGACCTACGAGCAGTACTTC
NA	TRBJ1-5	TRBV21-1	NA	CASSKLEQSNQPQHF	TGTGCCAGCAGCAAACTTGAACAGTCCAATCAGCCCCAGCATTTT
NA	TRBJ2-7	TRBV6-2/TRBV6-3	TRBD1	CASSYRDRGVQQYF	TGTGCCAGCAGTTACAGGGACAGGGGGGTCCAGCAGTACTTC
once	TRBJ2-7	TRBV6-5	NA	CASTRVFKTYEQYF	TGTGCCAGCACCCGGGTCTTTAAAACCTACGAGCAGTACTTC